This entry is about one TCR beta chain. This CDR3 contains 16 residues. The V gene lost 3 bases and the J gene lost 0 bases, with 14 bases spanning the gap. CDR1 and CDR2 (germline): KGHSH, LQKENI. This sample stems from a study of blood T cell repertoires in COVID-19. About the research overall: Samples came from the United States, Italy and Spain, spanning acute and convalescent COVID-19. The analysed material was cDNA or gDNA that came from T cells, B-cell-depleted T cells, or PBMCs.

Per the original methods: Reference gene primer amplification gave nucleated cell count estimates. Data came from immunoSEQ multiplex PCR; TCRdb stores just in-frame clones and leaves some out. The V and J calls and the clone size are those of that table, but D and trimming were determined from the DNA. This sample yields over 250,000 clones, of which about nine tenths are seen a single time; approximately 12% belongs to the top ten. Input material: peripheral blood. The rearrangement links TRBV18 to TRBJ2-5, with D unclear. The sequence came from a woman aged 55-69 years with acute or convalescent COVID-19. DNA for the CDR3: TGTGCCAGCTCACCCACGAGTAATTGGTACCAAGAGACCCAGTACTTC. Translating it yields CASSPTSNWYQETQYF.